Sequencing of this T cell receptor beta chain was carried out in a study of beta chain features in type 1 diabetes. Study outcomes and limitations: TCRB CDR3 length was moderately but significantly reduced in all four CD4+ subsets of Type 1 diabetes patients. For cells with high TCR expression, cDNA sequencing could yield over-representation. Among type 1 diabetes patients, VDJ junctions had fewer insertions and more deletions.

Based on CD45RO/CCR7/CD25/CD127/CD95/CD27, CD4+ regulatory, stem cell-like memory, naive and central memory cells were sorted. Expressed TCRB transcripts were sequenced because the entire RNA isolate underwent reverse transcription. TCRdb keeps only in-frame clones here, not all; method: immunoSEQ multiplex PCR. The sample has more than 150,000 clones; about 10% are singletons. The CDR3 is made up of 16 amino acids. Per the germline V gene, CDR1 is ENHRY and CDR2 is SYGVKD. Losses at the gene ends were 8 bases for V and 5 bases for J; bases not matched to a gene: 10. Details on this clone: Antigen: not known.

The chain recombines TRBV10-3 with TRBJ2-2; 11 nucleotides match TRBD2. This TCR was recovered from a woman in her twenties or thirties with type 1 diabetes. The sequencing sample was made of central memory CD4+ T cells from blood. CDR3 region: CAIGRGLAETTGELFF. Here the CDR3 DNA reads TGTGCCATCGGACGGGGACTAGCGGAGACAACCGGGGAGCTGTTTTTT.